This TCR beta chain emerged from a study of vaccination and CD4 T cells after COVID-19. Germline-derived CDR1 and CDR2 are GTSNPN and SVGIG (reference sequence). The CDR3 has 13 amino acids. Trimming took 1 base from V and 4 from J, leaving 8 bases between them. The Oncomine TCR Beta short-read assay generated sequence data from the DNA of cultured CD4+ T cells. TCRdb called the PCR reads again in MiXCR, with one record for every CDR3 protein. The sample consists of 9,500 to 15,000 distinct CDR3 sequences, roughly 65% of them appearing once. In the case of this clonotype: Its target is unknown.

Indicated treatment: approximately 11-day PBMC culture with coronavirus spike peptide pools or control peptides (ViraFEST assay). The chain has TRBV30 and TRBJ2-1; D is ambiguous. The sample taken for sequencing was CD4+ T cells from blood, cultured in vitro. This TCR was sampled from a human donor who had recovered from COVID-19. The chain's CDR3 is CAWSGSRYNEQFF. CDR3 nucleotide sequence: TGTGCCTGGAGTGGTAGTAGGTACAATGAGCAGTTCTTC. The full variable domain, completed using reference TRBV30 and TRBJ2-1, is SQTIHQWPATLVQPVGSPLSLECTVEGTSNPNLYWYRQAAGRGLQLLFYSVGIGQISSEVPQNLSASRPQDRQFILSSKKLLLSDSGFYLCAWSGSRYNEQFFGPGTRLTVL.